The clone carrying this T cell receptor (beta chain) appeared a few times. In the authors' methods: Amplifying reference gene primers gave estimates of nucleated cell counts. TCRdb's table, derived via immunoSEQ multiplex PCR, lists solely in-frame clones and lacks some. That table supplies the V and J calls and clone size; D and trimming were determined from the DNA. The table shows under 120,000 clones, with roughly nine tenths occurring only once. These data come from a study of blood T cell repertoires in COVID-19. Study context: Specimens from acute and convalescent COVID-19 originated in the United States, Italy and Spain. The analysed material was cDNA or gDNA that came from T cells, B-cell-depleted T cells, or PBMCs.

Trimming cost V 3 bases and J 1 base, with 6 bases left between them. The CDR3 sequence is 13 residues long. The germline CDR1 and CDR2 sequences are MNHEY and SVGAGI. The chain links TRBV6-5 to TRBJ1-1; D is undetermined. The sample was peripheral blood. The TCR comes from a woman of 80 years or more with acute or convalescent COVID-19. DNA for the CDR3: TGTGCCAGCAGTTATGGAGGGAACACTGAAGCTTTCTTT. Protein product: CASSYGGNTEAFF.